Listed below are T cell receptor beta chains from one sample, sequenced in a study of technical replicates of blood from a handful of donors. Clones were sequenced by immunoSEQ multiplex PCR, and TCRdb holds only the in-frame ones, with some missing. The table has tens of thousands of clones, less than 95% seen once; the top ten hold about 0.37%. The sequenced sample consisted of T cells isolated from PBMCs. The receptors were sampled from a human donor in good health. Each CDR3 is given with its conserved first and last residue. A D gene is named only where the DNA matches it firmly. Some rows mark clone size as missing; the rest say once, few, many or name a class of expanded clone.

size	V	J	D	DNA	CDR3
-	TRBV6-1	TRBJ1-5	-	TGTGCCAGCAGTGACGCAAAGAGAGGGTTCAATCAGCCCCAGCATTTT	CASSDAKRGFNQPQHF
-	TRBV4-3	TRBJ2-1	TRBD2	TGCGCCAGCAGCCATCGGGCGGGAGGCACGAACAATGAGCAGTTCTTC	CASSHRAGGTNNEQFF
-	TRBV9	TRBJ2-1	TRBD2	TGTGCCAGCACCCATCTAGCGGGAAAGTACAATGAGCAGTTCTTC	CASTHLAGKYNEQFF
-	TRBV6-5	TRBJ1-2	TRBD1	TGTGCCAGCAGTCGGGACAGGGGGTTGAATGGCTACACCTTC	CASSRDRGLNGYTF
-	TRBV6-1	TRBJ1-2	TRBD1	TGTGCCAGCAGTGACAGGGGGAGCTATGGCTACACCTTC	CASSDRGSYGYTF
-	TRBV5-1	TRBJ2-2	-	TGCGCCAGCAGCTTCGGTAGGGGAACCGGGGAGCTGTTTTTT	CASSFGRGTGELFF
-	TRBV30	TRBJ2-7	TRBD1	TGTGCCTGGAGCCTGGGACAGGGCAACGAGCAGTACTTC	CAWSLGQGNEQYF
-	TRBV28	TRBJ1-5	TRBD1	TGTGCCAGCAGACGGGACAGGGGAGGTCAGCCCCAGCATTTT	CASRRDRGGQPQHF
-	TRBV6-6	TRBJ2-1	-	TGTGCCAGCAACCGTGAGTCTGCGGATAAAAATGAGCAGTTCTTC	CASNRESADKNEQFF
-	TRBV28	TRBJ1-4	TRBD1	TGTGCCAGCGGCTCAGGGGGACAGGGTCGTAAAAAACTGTTTTTT	CASGSGGQGRKKLFF
once	TRBV12-2	TRBJ1-5	-	TGTGCAAGTCGCTTCTCGGGGATTCGACAGCCCCAGCATTTT	CASRFSGIRQPQHF
-	TRBV29-1	TRBJ2-7	-	TGCAGCGTTGACGTGGGAGTCGGTGAGCAGTACTTC	CSVDVGVGEQYF
-	TRBV5-4	TRBJ2-1	TRBD1	TGTGCCAGCAGCTTGTCTCCTCGGGACCAGGGGGTCAATGAGCAGTTCTTC	CASSLSPRDQGVNEQFF
-	TRBV6-1	TRBJ1-2	-	TGTGCCAGCAGTGAATATAAGGGGCTGGATGGCTACACCTTC	CASSEYKGLDGYTF
-	TRBV25-1	TRBJ2-7	-	TGTGCCAGCAGTGACTCCCGGGAAGAGCAGTACTTC	CASSDSREEQYF
-	TRBV5-6	TRBJ1-4	TRBD1	TGTGCCAGCAGCGGCTACATTACAGGGGCAGAGGGAAAACTGTTTTTT	CASSGYITGAEGKLFF
once	TRBV6-5	TRBJ2-3	TRBD1	TGTGCCAGCAGTTTCCAGGGACAGGGGGGCACAGATACGCAGTATTTT	CASSFQGQGGTDTQYF
-	TRBV19	TRBJ1-5	TRBD1	TGTGCCAGTAGCACAACGTGGACGGGACAGGGGACTATTAGCAATCAGCCCCAGCATTTT	CASSTTWTGQGTISNQPQHF
-	TRBV7-3	TRBJ2-3	-	TGTGCCAGCAGCTCAGCAGAGTTGGGCCCGGCGCAGTATTTT	CASSSAELGPAQYF
-	TRBV5-4	TRBJ1-5	TRBD1	TGTGCCAGCACCCCCACAGGGGGCGTCAATCAGCCCCAGCATTTT	CASTPTGGVNQPQHF
-	TRBV7-2	TRBJ2-5	-	TGTGCCAGCAGCTTAACAGGGATCTCAGGAGAGACCCAGTACTTC	CASSLTGISGETQYF
-	TRBV18	TRBJ2-7	-	TGTGCCAGCTCACTACCCGTCACAGGGAAGAGCGCCTACGAGCAGTACTTC	CASSLPVTGKSAYEQYF
-	TRBV6-5	TRBJ1-1	-	TGTGCCAGCAGCCCCCGGGTGGTCACTGAAGCTTTCTTT	CASSPRVVTEAFF
-	TRBV7-3	TRBJ1-1	-	TGTGCCAGCAGCCGGGGAGCAACTGAAGCTTTCTTT	CASSRGATEAFF
-	TRBV9	TRBJ2-7	TRBD2	TGTGCCAGCAGCGCAAGGACTAGCGGGAGCTACTACGAGCAGTACTTC	CASSARTSGSYYEQYF
-	TRBV4-3	TRBJ2-5	-	TGCGCCAGCAGCCAAGGAGGGTCGGGCCAAGAGACCCAGTACTTC	CASSQGGSGQETQYF
-	TRBV27	TRBJ2-7	-	TGTGCCAGCAGTTTCAGGTATCACCGGTCGAAGTACTTC	CASSFRYHRSKYF
once	TRBV5-3	TRBJ2-3	-	TGTGCCAGAAGCTTCCCGGGACTCTTACAAACCACAGATACGCAGTATTTT	CARSFPGLLQTTDTQYF
-	TRBV6-5	TRBJ1-2	-	TGTGCCAGCAGTCTTCTCCGGGAGACTAACTATGGCTACACCTTC	CASSLLRETNYGYTF
-	TRBV2	TRBJ1-1	-	TGTGCCAGCAGTGTGACAGGGAACACTGAAGCTTTCTTT	CASSVTGNTEAFF
-	TRBV28	TRBJ2-1	TRBD2	TGTGCCAGCAGTATGGGACTAGCCTATGAGCAGTTCTTC	CASSMGLAYEQFF
-	TRBV5-1	TRBJ2-7	-	TGCGCCAGCAGCTCCCACTACTACGAGCAGTACTTC	CASSSHYYEQYF
-	TRBV30	TRBJ1-2	TRBD1	TGTGCCTGGGCCGGAGCAGGGGGTTTCGGCTACACCTTC	CAWAGAGGFGYTF
-	TRBV25-1	TRBJ2-1	TRBD2	TGTGCCAGCAGTGATGAGGGAGGGAGTTATGAGCAGTTCTTC	CASSDEGGSYEQFF
-	TRBV2	TRBJ2-3	-	TGTGCCAGCCTTGAGACAAGAAGCACAGATACGCAGTATTTT	CASLETRSTDTQYF
-	TRBV27	TRBJ2-7	-	TGTGCCAGCAGTTTCCGGGGGGCCCCTAACGACGAGCAGTACTTC	CASSFRGAPNDEQYF
few	TRBV18	TRBJ1-1	TRBD1	TGTGCCAGCTCACGGGACAGCTCGAACACTGAAGCTTTCTTT	CASSRDSSNTEAFF
-	TRBV29-1	TRBJ2-2	-	TGCAGCGTTGTCTCTACAGGGAACACCGGGGAGCTGTTTTTT	CSVVSTGNTGELFF
-	TRBV11-2	TRBJ2-7	-	TGTGCCAGCAGCTTAGATGGGTACAGCTACTACGAGCAGTACTTC	CASSLDGYSYYEQYF
-	TRBV7-9	TRBJ2-5	-	TGTGCCAGCAGCCGCCCCACGGGTCTTGGGAGAGAGACCCAGTACTTC	CASSRPTGLGRETQYF
-	TRBV15	TRBJ2-7	TRBD2	TGTGCCACCAGCAGAGAGGTCGCTAGCGGAACCTACGAGCAGTACTTC	CATSREVASGTYEQYF
-	TRBV19	TRBJ1-2	-	TGTGCCAGTAGTATTTTCCAGGCCCACTATGGCTACACCTTC	CASSIFQAHYGYTF
-	TRBV2	TRBJ2-7	-	TGTGCCAGCAGGGTGGACGCGCGGGTCGAGCAGTACTTC	CASRVDARVEQYF
-	TRBV10-1	TRBJ1-1	-	TGCGCCAGCAGTACAGGGAGGGACGCTGAAGCTTTCTTT	CASSTGRDAEAFF
-	TRBV25-1	TRBJ2-7	-	TGTGCCAGCAGTGAATATACTAGCTACGAGCAGTACTTC	CASSEYTSYEQYF
-	TRBV29-1	TRBJ1-1	-	TGCAGCGTTGTAGTCCGGCGGCTAATGAACACTGAAGCTTTCTTT	CSVVVRRLMNTEAFF
-	TRBV18	TRBJ1-1	TRBD1	TGTGCCAGCTCACCACCCATGGACAGGGTACGGACTGAAGCTTTCTTT	CASSPPMDRVRTEAFF
-	TRBV7-9	TRBJ1-4	-	TGTGCCAGCAACTCGTCACCCGATGAAAAACTGTTTTTT	CASNSSPDEKLFF
-	TRBV30	TRBJ2-1	-	TGTGCCTGGAGTGCCCTGCGAGGGGGGGATGAGCAGTTCTTC	CAWSALRGGDEQFF
once	TRBV6-4	TRBJ2-7	-	TGTGCCATCAGAGGGGGGGCAACCTCCGAGCAGTACTTC	CAIRGGATSEQYF
-	TRBV27	TRBJ2-3	-	TGTGCCAGCAGCACGGCGGTTTCGAATACGCAGTATTTT	CASSTAVSNTQYF
-	TRBV25-1	TRBJ2-3	-	TGTGCCAGCAGTTACACAGATACGCAGTATTTT	CASSYTDTQYF
-	TRBV11-3	TRBJ2-1	-	TGTGCCAGCAGCTTAGTAGCGGAGGACAATGAGCAGTTCTTC	CASSLVAEDNEQFF
-	TRBV6-5	TRBJ2-2	TRBD1	TGTGCCAGCAGTATGGCAGGGGGCGGAACCGGGGAGCTGTTTTTT	CASSMAGGGTGELFF
-	TRBV27	TRBJ2-4	TRBD2	TGTGCCAGCATGGGAGCGGGGCCGTACTTC	CASMGAGPYF
-	TRBV30	TRBJ2-3	TRBD2	TGTGCTGTTCGACTAGCGTCTAGCACAGATACGCAGTATTTT	CAVRLASSTDTQYF
-	TRBV30	TRBJ2-1	TRBD2	TGTGCCTGGAGTGGCCCTGGGGGGGGTAGCTCCTACAATGAGCAGTTCTTC	CAWSGPGGGSSYNEQFF
-	TRBV18	TRBJ2-5	-	TGTGCCAGCTCACCATCGGGGGTAGAGACCCAGTACTTC	CASSPSGVETQYF